The clone carrying this T cell receptor beta chain has at least ten counts. Its antigen is undetermined. TCRdb independently ran MiXCR on the 5' RACE reads; one entry per CDR3 protein. Found here are under 150,000 distinct CDR3 sequences, 7.7% of them singletons; the top ten hold roughly 0.73%. This entry comes from a study of T cells after yellow fever vaccination. Study-level findings and limits: Secondary responses were weaker yet peaked faster, day 5 versus 15. CD4 and CD8 compartments shared a small share of clonotypes.

V was clipped by 1 base and J by 6 bases; unmatched bases: 8. The CDR3 runs 16 residues. The germline V gene encodes CDR1 MNHEY and CDR2 SMNVEV (reference sequence). This TCR derives from a man aged 25-45 years who received the YFV17D yellow fever vaccine. This chain joins TRBV27 and TRBJ2-2, with 7 bases lining up with TRBD1. Sample: CD4+ T cells sorted from PBMCs, taken 5 days after the yellow fever booster vaccination. Here the CDR3 reads CASSLLGTGVSGELFF. The CDR3, as DNA: TGTGCCAGCAGTTTATTAGGAACAGGGGTTTCCGGGGAGCTGTTTTTT.